These T cell receptor beta chains were read from a single sample in a study of T cell responses to AZD1222 COVID-19 vaccine. Repertoires were generated with immunoSEQ multiplex PCR, while TCRdb's copy carries only in-frame clones and drops some. The profile shows nearly 110,000 clones, 80% to 95% of them singletons. Sequencing was performed on peripheral blood, taken 28 days after the second AZD1222 dose. The receptors were sampled from an adult who received the AZD1222 COVID-19 vaccine. Both conserved end residues are part of each CDR3. A D gene is named only where the DNA matches it firmly.

CASSHTGGNGYTF,TRBD1,13,TRBJ1-2,TRBV4-1
CASSFLRAQETQYF,NA,14,TRBJ2-5,TRBV5-4
CATTSGSSGELFF,TRBD2,13,TRBJ2-2,TRBV6-5
CASSLDSYSYNEQFF,NA,15,TRBJ2-1,TRBV11-3
CASSLAEFHEQFF,NA,13,TRBJ2-1,TRBV27
CASNPASRGQQGYTF,NA,15,TRBJ1-2,TRBV19
CASSEGTWGFEKLFF,NA,15,TRBJ1-4,TRBV2
CASSPRDRRVTNYGYTF,TRBD1,17,TRBJ1-2,TRBV18
CASRGKGDNSYEQYF,NA,15,TRBJ2-7,TRBV28
CASSQGAGGAGNSPLHF,NA,17,TRBJ1-6,TRBV3-1/TRBV3-2
CASSFRTSGSPDTQYF,TRBD2,16,TRBJ2-3,TRBV5-1